These 32 T cell receptor beta chains originate from one sample sequenced in a study of blood T cell repertoires in COVID-19. The protocol was immunoSEQ multiplex PCR, while the TCRdb copy is restricted to in-frame clones and leaves out a portion. The data contain about 300,000 clones, nearly 90% of them singletons. The sample consisted of PBMCs or T cells enriched from blood (not recorded which). The source is a woman aged 30 to 39 who had recovered from COVID-19.

The chain couples TRBV7-2 to TRBJ1-2, with a possible D match to TRBD1 (5 bases). Between the trimmed V and J ends, which lost 2 bases and 7 bases, there was a span of 14 bases. From germline, CDR1 is SGHTA and CDR2 FQGNSA. The CDR3 has 14 amino acids. The CDR3 DNA reads TGTGCCAGCAGCTTATTGCAGGGTCTCAGTGGCTACACCTTC. Translating it yields CASSLLQGLSGYTF.

V is TRBV30 and J is TRBJ2-7, with a possible D match to TRBD2 (7 bases). Germline V gene sequence: CDR1 GTSNPN, CDR2 SVGIG (reference sequence). The CDR3 covers 13 residues. V was trimmed by 3 bases and J by 6 bases, leaving 15 bases between them. The CDR3: CAWSRRGRGEQYF. CDR3 bases: TGTGCCTGGAGCAGGCGGGGGCGGGGCGAGCAGTACTTC.

V and J are TRBV6-5 and TRBJ2-1; maybe TRBD2 (6 bases). V lost 6 bases and J 2 bases, leaving 8 bases between the germline ends. Germline CDR1 reads MNHEY; CDR2 reads SVGAGI. The CDR3 is made up of 13 amino acids. CDR3: CASSGTPYNEQFF. The CDR3, as DNA: TGTGCCAGCAGCGGGACTCCCTACAATGAGCAGTTCTTC.

This chain connects TRBV15 to TRBJ1-4; D is possibly TRBD1 (5 bases). V was shortened by 2 bases and J by 0 bases, with 10 bases between the two germline ends. The V gene's germline CDR1 is LNHNV and CDR2 YYDKDF (reference sequence). The CDR3 consists of 16 residues. CDR3 amino acids: CATSRNSRATNEKLFF. DNA of the CDR3: TGTGCCACCAGCAGAAATTCCAGGGCAACTAATGAAAAACTGTTTTTT.

This chain uses TRBV2 with TRBJ1-2; a weak D match, TRBD1 (6 bases). The CDR3 has 13 amino acids. V was trimmed by 3 bases and J by 8 bases, leaving 13 bases between them. Germline V lookup: CDR1 SNHLY, CDR2 FYNNEI. The CDR3 DNA reads TGTGCCAGCAGTGAGATTCGGGGGGCGGGCTACACCTTC. Encoded protein: CASSEIRGAGYTF.

The chain joins TRBV19 to TRBJ1-2; D not certain. Germline CDR1 and CDR2: LNHDA and SQIVND (reference sequence). The CDR3 loop spans 14 amino acids. V was shortened by 5 bases and J by 4 bases, with 14 bases between the two germline ends. CDR3 DNA sequence: TGTGCCAGTAGTCCAGGCCCGGAGGTCTATGGCTACACCTTC. Amino acid sequence: CASSPGPEVYGYTF.

This clone was recorded many times. The genes are TRBV7-8 and TRBJ1-3; weak D call: TRBD1 (5 bases). CDR3 size: 12 residues. CDR1 and CDR2 from the germline V gene are SGHVS and FQNEAQ. Between the trimmed V and J ends, which lost 8 bases and 4 bases, there was a span of 9 bases. In DNA, the CDR3 is TGTGCCAGCGCGGGGGTAGGAAACACCATATATTTT. It encodes CASAGVGNTIYF.

The DNA for the CDR3 is TGCGCCAGCAGCTTGGGGACAGGGAATGAAAAACTGTTTTTT. Its protein is CASSLGTGNEKLFF. V is TRBV5-1 and J is TRBJ1-4, with 8 bases aligning to TRBD1. J gave up 5 bases and V 0 bases, and 0 bases lay outside the gene matches. Germline assignment: CDR1 SGHRS and CDR2 YFSETQ. The CDR3 length is 14 residues.

The V gene is TRBV5-6, the J gene TRBJ2-7; 9 nucleotides match TRBD1. The germline CDR1 and CDR2 sequences are SGHDT and YYEEEE. The CDR3 is 16 amino acids. V lost 6 bases, J lost 0 bases, and 10 bases stayed unmatched. The DNA for the CDR3 is TGTGCCAGCACCACCCCCGGGACAGGGAGCTCCTACGAGCAGTACTTC. The encoded protein is CASTTPGTGSSYEQYF.

The chain employs TRBV20-1 and TRBJ1-5, with TRBD1 identical over 9 bases. The V gene end was trimmed by 3 bases and the J gene end by 5 bases; junction bases not matched to a gene: 5. Per the germline V gene, CDR1 is DFQATT and CDR2 is SNEGSKA (reference sequence). The CDR3 consists of 14 residues. Here the CDR3 DNA reads TGCAGTGCTAGTGGGACAGGGAAGGATCAGCCCCAGCATTTT. Protein sequence: CSASGTGKDQPQHF.

The rearrangement joins TRBV5-1 to TRBJ1-2, with 9 bases aligning to TRBD1. This CDR3 has 17 residues. The ends lost 4 bases at V and 3 bases at J; junction bases unmatched: 13. CDR1 and CDR2 (germline): SGHRS, YFSETQ. CDR3 amino acids: CASSGTRRQGEDYGYTF. The CDR3 bases are TGCGCCAGCAGCGGAACCCGAAGACAGGGGGAGGACTATGGCTACACCTTC. Based on the CDR3 plus reference TRBV5-1 and TRBJ1-2, the full variable domain is KAGVTQTPRYLIKTRGQQVTLSCSPISGHRSVSWYQQTPGQGLQFLFEYFSETQRNKGNFPGRFSGRQFSNSRSEMNVSTLELGDSALYLCASSGTRRQGEDYGYTFGSGTRLTVV.

This chain links TRBV5-1 with TRBJ1-1; TRBD1 aligns across 7 bases. With 0 bases clipped from V and 2 bases from J, the junction kept 4 bases outside the gene matches. Per the germline V gene, CDR1 is SGHRS and CDR2 is YFSETQ. The CDR3 has 15 residues. CDR3 sequence reads: CASSLVTGSNTEAFF. Here the CDR3 DNA reads TGCGCCAGCAGCTTGGTGACAGGGAGTAACACTGAAGCTTTCTTT.

This chain connects TRBV4-1 to TRBJ1-4; D is possibly TRBD1 (6 bases). This CDR3 is built from 14 residues. Trimming stripped 1 base from V and 4 bases from J, with 7 bases between. Germline CDR1 and CDR2: MGHRA and YSYEKL. The DNA for the CDR3 is TGCGCCAGCAGCCAAGGCAGGGGTAATGAAAAACTGTTTTTT. This codes for CASSQGRGNEKLFF.

CDR3 sequence (DNA): TGCGCCAGCAGCTTGGAGACAGCGAACACTGAAGCTTTCTTT. Encoded protein: CASSLETANTEAFF. J is TRBJ1-1 and V is TRBV5-1; TRBD1 is a possible D gene (5 bases). The CDR3 runs to 14 residues. V was cut by 0 bases and J by 1 base, with 7 bases left in between. CDR1 and CDR2 from the germline V gene are SGHRS and YFSETQ.

This clone came up a few times. Other DNA sequences in the sample encode the same CDR3. J is TRBJ2-1 and V is TRBV7-2, with D perhaps TRBD1 (5 bases). The germline V and J ends were trimmed by 3 bases and 4 bases, with 10 bases remaining between them. CDR1 is SGHTA and CDR2 is FQGNSA in the germline V gene. The CDR3 covers 14 residues. CDR3 in DNA: TGTGCCAGCAGCTTTAGGGGCCGATACAATGAGCAGTTCTTC. Its protein product is CASSFRGRYNEQFF.

This CDR3 reads CASSPEPGHLYEQYF. CDR3 nucleotide sequence: TGCGCCAGCAGCCCTGAACCGGGACATCTCTACGAGCAGTACTTC. The chain carries TRBV5-1 and TRBJ2-7; TRBD1 is a possible D gene (6 bases). Germline CDR1 and CDR2: SGHRS and YFSETQ. Trimming left V 4 bases short and J 3 bases short, with 17 bases between. This CDR3 has 15 residues.

The chain joins TRBV27 to TRBJ1-4; 9 nucleotides line up with TRBD1. Looked up from germline, CDR1 is MNHEY and CDR2 is SMNVEV (reference sequence). There are 18 residues in the CDR3. Germline trimming cut 5 bases from V and 0 bases from J; bases unmatched to any gene: 10. This CDR3 reads CASSPGQGSGATNEKLFF. Written as DNA, the CDR3 is TGTGCCAGCAGTCCCGGACAGGGGAGTGGTGCAACTAATGAAAAACTGTTTTTT.

V and J are TRBV2 and TRBJ1-2; D is uncertain. V dropped 7 bases and J dropped 7 bases, with 16 bases sitting between them. Germline lookup yields CDR1 SNHLY and CDR2 FYNNEI. The CDR3 contains 13 residues. The CDR3 here is CASNPGGQAGYTF. The CDR3 coding sequence is TGTGCCAGCAACCCCGGCGGGCAGGCTGGCTACACCTTC.

This chain links TRBV29-1 with TRBJ1-2; maybe TRBD1 (5 bases). The CDR3 covers 15 residues. The germline CDR1 and CDR2 sequences are SQVTM and ANQGSEA. Trimming took off 3 bases at V and 2 bases at J, with 16 bases between the two ends. DNA of the CDR3: TGCAGCGTTGATCGTCAGACAGCTCAAAACTATGGCTACACCTTC. Translation gives CSVDRQTAQNYGYTF.

V gene TRBV11-2 combines with J gene TRBJ2-2; 7 positions match TRBD2. V was clipped by 7 bases and J by 5 bases; unmatched bases: 7. The CDR3 contains 14 residues. Germline V gene data show CDR1 as SGHAT and CDR2 as FQNNGV. For the CDR3, the DNA is TGTGCCAGCACCCGGCCACTAGCGACCGGGGAGCTGTTTTTT. It yields the protein CASTRPLATGELFF.

A single count supports this clone. The rearrangement links TRBV30 to TRBJ2-7; 7 nucleotides align to TRBD1. CDR3 size: 14 residues. V shed 5 bases, J shed 3 bases, and the junction held 10 bases outside the gene matches. Germline V gene sequence: CDR1 GTSNPN, CDR2 SVGIG (reference sequence). The CDR3 sequence: CAWGLGTAIYEQYF. For the CDR3, the DNA is TGTGCCTGGGGCCTCGGGACAGCAATCTACGAGCAGTACTTC.

Concerning this clone: Other DNA sequences in the same sample also yield this CDR3. In nucleotides, the CDR3 is TGTGCCACCAGCAGGGGTGGGGGCTTCTATGGCTACACCTTC. Its translation is CATSRGGGFYGYTF. The chain is built from TRBV15 and TRBJ1-2, with D perhaps TRBD1 (6 bases). V shed 3 bases and J shed 4 bases, with 12 bases lying between them. Germline V gives CDR1 LNHNV, CDR2 YYDKDF (reference sequence). This CDR3 has 14 residues.

This chain uses TRBV6-2 or TRBV6-3 with TRBJ1-1; no reliable D call. This CDR3 has 14 amino acids. V lost 5 bases and J 5 bases, leaving 15 bases between the germline ends. The germline gives CDR1 MNHEY, CDR2 SVGEGT. CDR3 sequence reads: CASSRPSRGTEAFF. The CDR3 nucleotides read TGTGCCAGCAGTCGACCTAGTCGTGGAACTGAAGCTTTCTTT.

V and J are TRBV6-5 and TRBJ2-7, with a weak D call TRBD2 (5 bases). The germline V gene encodes CDR1 MNHEY and CDR2 SVGAGI. The V and J ends lost 6 bases and 2 bases respectively, with 17 bases between them. This CDR3 has 15 residues. CDR3 residues: CASRGLGSGTYEQYF. The CDR3 DNA reads as TGTGCCAGCAGGGGCCTCGGGTCGGGGACCTACGAGCAGTACTTC.

This chain links TRBV5-4 with TRBJ1-1, with 7 bases fitting TRBD1. The CDR3 consists of 13 residues. Germline CDR1 SGHNT, CDR2 YYREEE (reference sequence). Trimming took 0 bases from V and 8 from J; bases not matched to a gene: 4. CDR3 in DNA: TGTGCCAGCAGCTTGGTAGCAGGGGGAGAAGCTTTCTTT. Translated, it gives CASSLVAGGEAFF.

Remarks on this clone: The same CDR3 can be traced to other DNA sequences in this sample. The gene calls are TRBV5-4 and TRBJ2-7; D remains ambiguous. Trimming took 0 bases from V and 0 from J, leaving 7 bases between them. Germline CDR1 reads SGHNT; CDR2 reads YYREEE (reference sequence). There are 14 residues in the CDR3. The chain's CDR3 is CASSLAPSSYEQYF. CDR3 nucleotides: TGTGCCAGCAGCTTGGCCCCTTCCTCCTACGAGCAGTACTTC.

This chain links TRBV19 with TRBJ2-2, with TRBD1 matching over 7 bases. V was pared by 6 bases and J by 1 base, with 2 bases of the junction left unmatched. This CDR3 comprises 14 residues. Germline CDR1 LNHDA, CDR2 SQIVND (reference sequence). This chain's CDR3 is CASSRTGNTGELFF. For the CDR3, the DNA is TGTGCCAGTAGCAGGACAGGGAACACCGGGGAGCTGTTTTTT.

The chain links TRBV15 to TRBJ1-2; a possible D gene is TRBD1 (5 bases). The CDR3 length is 12 residues. Germline CDR1 reads LNHNV; CDR2 reads YYDKDF (reference sequence). V gave up 4 bases and J gave up 7 bases, with 10 bases separating them. The CDR3 bases are TGTGCCACCAGCACCAGGGTTGGTGGCTACACCTTC. This sequence encodes CATSTRVGGYTF.

The chain carries TRBV30 and TRBJ2-7, with TRBD1 matching 7 bases. CDR3 length equals 13 residues. CDR1 and CDR2 from the germline V gene are GTSNPN and SVGIG (reference sequence). Losses at the gene ends were 5 bases for V and 1 base for J; bases not matched to a gene: 5. CDR3 bases: TGTGCCTGGTCCGGGACAGTATCCTACGAGCAGTACTTC. Protein product: CAWSGTVSYEQYF.

The chain couples TRBV7-8 to TRBJ1-4; possibly TRBD1 for D (6 bases). CDR3 length: 16 amino acids. The germline V and J ends were trimmed by 5 bases and 2 bases, with 15 bases remaining between them. CDR1 is SGHVS and CDR2 is FQNEAQ in the germline V gene. This CDR3 is CASSPGQTGTNEKLFF. CDR3 nucleotides: TGTGCCAGCAGCCCTGGACAGACTGGGACTAATGAAAAACTGTTTTTT.

This sequence joins TRBV12-3 or TRBV12-4 and TRBJ1-1, with D possibly matching TRBD1 (5 bases). This CDR3 comprises 13 residues. Trimming stripped 3 bases from V and 4 bases from J, with 9 bases between. Written as DNA, the CDR3 is TGTGCCAGCAGTTTCCGACAGACCACTGAAGCTTTCTTT. It yields the protein CASSFRQTTEAFF.

This clone has only one observation. V and J are TRBV19 and TRBJ1-1; 7 bases map to TRBD1. V lost 4 bases and J lost 0; bases outside the gene matches: 2. The CDR3 is 14 residues long. Germline V gives CDR1 LNHDA, CDR2 SQIVND (reference sequence). The chain's CDR3 is CASSRTGLNTEAFF. CDR3 sequence (DNA): TGTGCCAGTAGTAGGACAGGCTTGAACACTGAAGCTTTCTTT.